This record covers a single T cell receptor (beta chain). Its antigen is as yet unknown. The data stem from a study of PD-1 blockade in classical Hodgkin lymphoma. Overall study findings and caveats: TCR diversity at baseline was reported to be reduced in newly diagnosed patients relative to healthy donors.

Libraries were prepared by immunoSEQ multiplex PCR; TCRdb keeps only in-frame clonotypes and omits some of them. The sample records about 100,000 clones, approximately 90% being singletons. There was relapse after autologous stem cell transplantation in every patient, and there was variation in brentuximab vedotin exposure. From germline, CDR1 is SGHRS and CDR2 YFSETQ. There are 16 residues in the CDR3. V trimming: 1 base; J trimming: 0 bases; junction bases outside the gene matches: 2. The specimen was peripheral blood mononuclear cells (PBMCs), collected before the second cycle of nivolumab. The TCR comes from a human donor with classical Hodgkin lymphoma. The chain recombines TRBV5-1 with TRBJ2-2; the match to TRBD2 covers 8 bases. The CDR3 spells CASSLSGGPNTGELFF. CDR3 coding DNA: TGCGCCAGCAGCTTGAGCGGGGGACCGAACACCGGGGAGCTGTTTTTT.